This paragraph reports one T cell receptor (beta chain). Its target is unknown. The CDR3 is 13 amino acids. Germline CDR1 is SQVTM and CDR2 is ANQGSEA. V was pared by 6 bases and J by 4 bases, with 4 bases of the junction left unmatched. The repertoire was sequenced with immunoSEQ multiplex PCR; TCRdb's copy has only in-frame clones and lacks some. The repertoire holds some 260,000 clones, with less than 95% as singletons. These data come from a study of cytomegalovirus exposure and HLA in healthy donors. Separate from the approximately 700-subject first cohort was the approximately 110-subject validation cohort, to which the donors belonged. Findings of the study overall: The study labeled 180 or so TCR beta chains cytomegalovirus-associated. A later analysis found first-cohort TCR clusters tended to co-occur in the approximately 110 validation repertoires.

The clonotype comes from a woman aged 30 to 39 in good health and CMV-seronegative. Sequencing was done on a sample of PBMCs. The V call is TRBV29-1, the J call TRBJ2-2; 8 nucleotides line up with TRBD1. CDR3 coding DNA: TGCAGCGTCGACAGGGGTGGCACCGGGGAGCTGTTTTTT. As protein: CSVDRGGTGELFF.